These T cell receptor beta chains were read from a single sample in a study of control samples from healthy donors and cancer patients. Sequenced by immunoSEQ multiplex PCR; TCRdb stores in-frame clones only, minus some. The data hold about 100,000 clones, with roughly 87% observed a single time. The source material was blood. These TCRs come from a woman aged 45 to 65 in good health. Each CDR3 is given with its conserved first and last residue. D genes are given only for firm matches. Not all rows give a size; the values are once, few, many and, for expanded clones, a class.

TRBD1 TRBJ1-2 . TRBV4-3 TGCGCCAGCAGCCAAGATAGAGGGGGCCGCGATGGCTACACCTTC CASSQDRGGRDGYTF
. TRBJ2-3 . TRBV7-2 TGTGCCAGCAGCTTCATAAATCTCGGGGGCGCAGATACGCAGTATTTT CASSFINLGGADTQYF
. TRBJ1-6 . TRBV9 TGTGCCAGCAGCGTAGCAGGGAGGGATTCACCCCTCCACTTT CASSVAGRDSPLHF
TRBD1 TRBJ2-3 . TRBV6-5 TGTGCCAGCAGATATGGACAGGGGTTGGCAGATACGCAGTATTTT CASRYGQGLADTQYF
. TRBJ1-1 . TRBV2 TGTGCCAGCAGTGAAGTGGGCAGGGACGCATCAGCTTTCTTT CASSEVGRDASAFF
. TRBJ2-7 once TRBV6-5 TGTGCCAGCAGTTCTTACCCTGGAGGCTACGAGCAGTACTTC CASSSYPGGYEQYF
TRBD2 TRBJ2-1 . TRBV4-3 TGCGCCAGCAGCCCATACGGAGGGCGGGAGAGGAATGAGCAGTTCTTC CASSPYGGRERNEQFF
. TRBJ1-1 . TRBV29-1 TGCAGCGTGCAGTCAAACACTGAAGCTTTCTTT CSVQSNTEAFF
. TRBJ1-1 . TRBV11-2 TGTGCCAGCAGTTTATACGGGACGTTGCTCATGAACACTGAAGCTTTCTTT CASSLYGTLLMNTEAFF
. TRBJ2-2 . TRBV19 TGTGCCAGTAGTTTTTACGGGGAGCTGTTTTTT CASSFYGELFF
TRBD1 TRBJ2-7 once TRBV12-3/TRBV12-4 TGTGCTTCATCCGCCGGACAGGGCTACGAGCAGTACTTC CASSAGQGYEQYF
. TRBJ1-2 few TRBV7-9 TGTGCCAGCAGCTTCTCGTTCTATGGCTACACCTTC CASSFSFYGYTF
. TRBJ2-1 . TRBV7-3 TGTGCCAGCAGCAATCTAGGGGTAGAGCAGTTCTTC CASSNLGVEQFF
. TRBJ2-5 . TRBV6-4 TGTGCCAGCAATTTACCGAATGAGACCCAGTACTTC CASNLPNETQYF
TRBD1 TRBJ1-1 . TRBV12-3/TRBV12-4 TGTGCCACGGGACAGGGGGCGCGCACTGAAGCTTTCTTT CATGQGARTEAFF
. TRBJ2-1 . TRBV19 TGTGCCAGTAGTAGCGGTGAGCAGTTCTTC CASSSGEQFF
. TRBJ1-3 once TRBV24-1 TGTGCCACCAGTGAAGGAGGCCTCTCTGGAAACACCATATATTTT CATSEGGLSGNTIYF
. TRBJ2-2 . TRBV11-3 TGTGCCAGCAGCCCGCAGTCGCCTAGCCAGGGCGGGGAGCTGTTTTTT CASSPQSPSQGGELFF
. TRBJ2-1 . TRBV30 TGTGCCTGGAGTTCAACCAGTGGGGTCGATGAGCAGTTCTTC CAWSSTSGVDEQFF
. TRBJ1-1 . TRBV3-1/TRBV3-2 TGTGCCAGCAGCCAACCGGGACTGCCGAACACTGAAGCTTTCTTT CASSQPGLPNTEAFF
. TRBJ2-5 . TRBV3-1/TRBV3-2 TGTGCCAGCAGCCAGGTACAAGAGACCCAGTACTTC CASSQVQETQYF
TRBD1 TRBJ1-1 . TRBV10-3 TGTGCCACTAGACAGGGGAACACTGAAGCTTTCTTT CATRQGNTEAFF
. TRBJ1-2 . TRBV28 TGTGCCAGCAGTTTATCAGGGGCGGGTGGCTACACCTTC CASSLSGAGGYTF
. TRBJ1-1 . TRBV7-9 TGTGCCAGCAGCCGAACAGGGATCGCTGAAGCTTTCTTT CASSRTGIAEAFF
. TRBJ1-2 . TRBV6-5 TGTGCCAGCAGTCATGACAGGTCCAACTATGGCTACACCTTC CASSHDRSNYGYTF
. TRBJ2-6 . TRBV6-1 TGTGCCAGCAGTGAAGCGCGCTCCTCTGGGGCCAACGTCCTGACTTTC CASSEARSSGANVLTF
. TRBJ2-3 . TRBV27 TGTGCCAGCAGCCCTGGAACAGATACGCAGTATTTT CASSPGTDTQYF
TRBD1 TRBJ2-7 few TRBV5-6 TGTGCCAGCAGCTTGAGGGGACAGAGAGGCCACGAGCAGTACTTC CASSLRGQRGHEQYF
. TRBJ2-5 . TRBV6-6 TGTGCCAGCAGTTACCCGCACAGGGAACTACAAGAGACCCAGTACTTC CASSYPHRELQETQYF
. TRBJ1-4 . TRBV27 TGTGCCAGCAGTTCCGGGGTAGCAAATGAAAAACTGTTTTTT CASSSGVANEKLFF
. TRBJ1-2 . TRBV11-2 TGTGCCAGCAGCTTGGCAGGGGTGGGCTATGGCTACACCTTC CASSLAGVGYGYTF
. TRBJ1-2 . TRBV7-9 TGTGCCAGCAGCTTAGATGCGGACCACTATGGCTACACCTTC CASSLDADHYGYTF
. TRBJ1-4 . TRBV4-1 TGCGCCAGCAGCCCGGACAGTCAAAAACTGTTTTTT CASSPDSQKLFF
. TRBJ2-1 . TRBV9 TGTGCCAGCAGCGTAGGTGAGGGGGGGCTATCCTACAATGAGCAGTTCTTC CASSVGEGGLSYNEQFF
. TRBJ2-7 . TRBV7-9 TGTGCCAGCAGCAGAGGGTTTGACGAGCAGTACTTC CASSRGFDEQYF
TRBD1 TRBJ1-2 . TRBV2 TGTGCCAGTACAGTCGGGACAGCTTATGGCTACACCTTC CASTVGTAYGYTF
TRBD2 TRBJ2-1 . TRBV20-1 TGCAGTGCTAGTGTCTCCATAGCGGGAGGGCGCCATGAGCAGTTCTTC CSASVSIAGGRHEQFF
TRBD2 TRBJ2-3 . TRBV5-1 TGCGCCAGCAGCCCCTCCGGACTAGCCCGCACAGATACGCAGTATTTT CASSPSGLARTDTQYF
. TRBJ2-5 . TRBV6-5 TGTGCCAGCAACGGGGGCTTGGGAGAGACCCAGTACTTC CASNGGLGETQYF
. TRBJ2-5 . TRBV7-9 TGTGCCAGCAGCCCACCTTGGGCGAAAGAGACCCAGTACTTC CASSPPWAKETQYF
TRBD1 TRBJ2-7 . TRBV7-9 TGTGCCAGCAGCGCCGGGACAGGACCCTACGAGCAGTACTTC CASSAGTGPYEQYF
. TRBJ1-2 . TRBV5-1 TGCGCCAGCAGCCCTGAAGGGGTATACGGCTACACCTTC CASSPEGVYGYTF
TRBD2 TRBJ2-3 . TRBV28 TGTGCCAGCACGGCGGGTGGGGGGGGTACGCAGTATTTT CASTAGGGGTQYF
. TRBJ2-1 few TRBV6-1 TGTGCCAGCAGTGAATTGGTGGGGATTGTTGCGTATAGCTCCTACAATGAGCAGTTCTTC CASSELVGIVAYSSYNEQFF
. TRBJ2-1 . TRBV9 TGTGCCAGCAACCCCACCCCAAATTCTTACAATGAGCAGTTCTTC CASNPTPNSYNEQFF
TRBD1 TRBJ1-2 . TRBV6-5 TGTGCCAGCAGTCTTCCGGGACAGGGGACCTATGGCTACACCTTC CASSLPGQGTYGYTF
. TRBJ2-3 . TRBV6-5 TGTGCCAGCAGTTACTCCACCCCTGGGGATACGCAGTATTTT CASSYSTPGDTQYF
. TRBJ2-3 . TRBV27 TGTGCCAGCAGCTTAGCGAGGGGGGTCACAGATACGCAGTATTTT CASSLARGVTDTQYF
. TRBJ1-5 . TRBV28 TGTGCCAGCAGCCAACAGGGACCTCAGCCCCAGCATTTT CASSQQGPQPQHF
TRBD1 TRBJ2-5 . TRBV18 TGTGCCAGCTCACCGACGATCTGGACAGGGCGTGTGGAGACCCAGTACTTC CASSPTIWTGRVETQYF
. TRBJ1-1 . TRBV5-8 TGTGCCAGCAGCCACGGATGGGGGGTAGGTGAAGCTTTCTTT CASSHGWGVGEAFF
. TRBJ1-5 . TRBV5-1 TGCGCCAGCAGCTTGGCAGGGGACAATCAGCCCCAGCATTTT CASSLAGDNQPQHF
. TRBJ2-3 . TRBV6-4 TGTGCCAGCAGTGACGGTGGGGCAACAGATACGCAGTATTTT CASSDGGATDTQYF
. TRBJ1-5 . TRBV24-1 TGTGCCACCAGTGACGCGGGCAGGGACGGGAACAATCAGCCCCAGCATTTT CATSDAGRDGNNQPQHF
TRBD1 TRBJ1-1 . TRBV6-5 TGTGCCAGCAGCGGGACAGGGGGAGTGAACACTGAAGCTTTCTTT CASSGTGGVNTEAFF
. TRBJ1-1 . TRBV19 TGTGCCAGTAGTAGGGGTGGTGCGTACACTGAAGCTTTCTTT CASSRGGAYTEAFF
. TRBJ2-5 . TRBV7-9 TGTGCCAGCAGCTCAGGGCGGGTCCCAGAGACCCAGTACTTC CASSSGRVPETQYF
TRBD1 TRBJ1-1 once TRBV19 TGTGCCAGTAGTCTACAGGGGAGTATCACTGAAGCTTTCTTT CASSLQGSITEAFF